A selection of T cell receptor beta chains follows, all from one sample in a study of blood T cell repertoires in COVID-19. The method was immunoSEQ multiplex PCR; TCRdb's version includes in-frame clones alone and lacks a portion of them. The sample records nearly 400,000 clones, about nine tenths being singletons. The specimen was PBMCs or T cells enriched from blood (not recorded which). Receptors originate from a woman aged 25 to 39 who had recovered from COVID-19. Each CDR3 is given with its conserved first and last residue. Each record gives: clone size, D gene, V gene, J gene, CDR3 DNA, CDR3 protein. A D gene is named only where the DNA matches it firmly. For some rows the clone size is stated as once, few or many, or as a class when expanded; others skip it.

size: .
D: TRBD1
V: TRBV30
J: TRBJ1-6
DNA: TGTGCCTGGAGGACCGGACAGGCAGGATCCTATAATTCACCCCTCCACTTT
CDR3: CAWRTGQAGSYNSPLHF

size: .
D: TRBD1
V: TRBV7-3
J: TRBJ1-1
DNA: TGTGCCAGCGGACCAGGGGGTAGCACTGAAGCTTTCTTT
CDR3: CASGPGGSTEAFF

size: .
D: TRBD2
V: TRBV27
J: TRBJ2-5
DNA: TGTGCCAGCAGTTTATCGGGGGGGAGGGAGACCCAGTACTTC
CDR3: CASSLSGGRETQYF

size: .
D: TRBD1
V: TRBV18
J: TRBJ1-1
DNA: TGTGCCAGCTCCAGGACAGGAGGCTATGAAGCTTTCTTT
CDR3: CASSRTGGYEAFF

size: few
D: .
V: TRBV5-1
J: TRBJ1-2
DNA: TGCGCCAGCAGCTCCACATCATATGGCTACACCTTC
CDR3: CASSSTSYGYTF

size: .
D: .
V: TRBV5-1
J: TRBJ1-5
DNA: TGCGCCAGCAGCTTGGATAGTAGCAATCAGCCCCAGCATTTT
CDR3: CASSLDSSNQPQHF

size: .
D: .
V: TRBV4-1
J: TRBJ1-6
DNA: TGCGCCAGCAGCCAAGATGGCCAGGGTAGGTCACCCCTCCACTTT
CDR3: CASSQDGQGRSPLHF

size: .
D: .
V: TRBV4-1
J: TRBJ2-5
DNA: TGCGCCAGCAGCCAAGAAGGGGCCCAAGAGACCCAGTACTTC
CDR3: CASSQEGAQETQYF

size: few
D: .
V: TRBV5-1
J: TRBJ2-1
DNA: TGCGCCAGCAGCACAGGAATACTAGCCGGTGAGCAGTTCTTC
CDR3: CASSTGILAGEQFF

size: .
D: TRBD1
V: TRBV7-2
J: TRBJ2-7
DNA: TGTGCCAGCAGCGCCCGGGACAGGGGATCCTACGAGCAGTACTTC
CDR3: CASSARDRGSYEQYF

size: .
D: .
V: TRBV27
J: TRBJ1-1
DNA: TGTGCCAGCAGTTTATCGTCCAGGGCCAGCACTGAAGCTTTCTTT
CDR3: CASSLSSRASTEAFF

size: .
D: .
V: TRBV30
J: TRBJ1-4
DNA: TGTGCCTGGAATTCTCTAGGGGGAATTCAAAAACTGTTTTTT
CDR3: CAWNSLGGIQKLFF

size: .
D: TRBD2
V: TRBV29-1
J: TRBJ2-5
DNA: TGCAGCGTTGCTAGCGGGCGAGAGACCCAGTACTTC
CDR3: CSVASGRETQYF

size: .
D: .
V: TRBV30
J: TRBJ1-5
DNA: TGTGCCTGGAACAGGTCCCCCAATCAGCCCCAGCATTTT
CDR3: CAWNRSPNQPQHF

size: .
D: .
V: TRBV7-8
J: TRBJ2-2
DNA: TGTGCCAGCAGCTTATCCCGGACCGGGGAGCTGTTTTTT
CDR3: CASSLSRTGELFF

size: .
D: TRBD2
V: TRBV30
J: TRBJ2-5
DNA: TGTGCCTGGAGTAGAACCCTTCCGTTGACTAGCGGGAACCGGCAAGAGACCCAGTACTTC
CDR3: CAWSRTLPLTSGNRQETQYF

size: few
D: .
V: TRBV28
J: TRBJ1-5
DNA: TGTGCCAGCAGTCAGGGTGGCAATCAGCCCCAGCATTTT
CDR3: CASSQGGNQPQHF

size: .
D: .
V: TRBV5-6
J: TRBJ2-5
DNA: TGTGCCAGCAGCTTGCAACAGATGCAAGAGACCCAGTACTTC
CDR3: CASSLQQMQETQYF

size: .
D: .
V: TRBV27
J: TRBJ1-2
DNA: TGTGCCAGCAGTTTATATCAGGGCCATGGCTACACCTTC
CDR3: CASSLYQGHGYTF

size: .
D: .
V: TRBV6-5
J: TRBJ1-2
DNA: TGTGCCAGCAGTTACTCCCCTACGACAGTCTATGGCTACACCTTC
CDR3: CASSYSPTTVYGYTF

size: .
D: .
V: TRBV2
J: TRBJ1-1
DNA: TGTGCCAGCAGTGTGGGGACCCATGGGGGGGCTGAAGCTTTCTTT
CDR3: CASSVGTHGGAEAFF

size: .
D: .
V: TRBV5-6
J: TRBJ2-1
DNA: TGTGCCAGCAGCCCTCCGGTCCCAAAACGCAATGAGCAGTTCTTC
CDR3: CASSPPVPKRNEQFF

size: .
D: .
V: TRBV6-1
J: TRBJ2-5
DNA: TGTGCCAGCCGATCTGGGGCTTTCCAAGAGACCCAGTACTTC
CDR3: CASRSGAFQETQYF

size: .
D: TRBD2
V: TRBV14
J: TRBJ2-7
DNA: TGTGCCAGCAGCCAAGGACTAGCGGGAGCTTACGAGCAGTACTTC
CDR3: CASSQGLAGAYEQYF

size: .
D: .
V: TRBV12-3/TRBV12-4
J: TRBJ1-1
DNA: TGTGCCAGCACTTCCTGGGGGCAGGCTTTCTTT
CDR3: CASTSWGQAFF

size: .
D: TRBD1
V: TRBV9
J: TRBJ2-7
DNA: TGTGCCAGCACACCCTCGACAGGGACCTACGAGCAGTACTTC
CDR3: CASTPSTGTYEQYF

size: .
D: TRBD2
V: TRBV27
J: TRBJ2-2
DNA: TGTGCCAGCAGTTTATCGCCCTCAGCGGGACTAGCGGGAGGGGCGGACACCGGGGAGCTGTTTTTT
CDR3: CASSLSPSAGLAGGADTGELFF

size: .
D: TRBD1
V: TRBV12-5
J: TRBJ1-5
DNA: TGTGCTAGTGGCCTACCCATTCACAGGGGGAGCAATCAGCCCCAGCATTTT
CDR3: CASGLPIHRGSNQPQHF

size: .
D: .
V: TRBV5-4
J: TRBJ2-1
DNA: TGTGCCAGCAGCCCCCCCCCATTGACAGAATACAATGAGCAGTTCTTC
CDR3: CASSPPPLTEYNEQFF

size: once
D: TRBD1
V: TRBV7-8
J: TRBJ1-4
DNA: TGTGCCAGCAGCTCCGCGACAGGGCCGGATGAAAAACTGTTTTTT
CDR3: CASSSATGPDEKLFF

size: .
D: .
V: TRBV12-5
J: TRBJ1-4
DNA: TGTGCTAGTGGTTTCGGGGAGAATGAAAAACTGTTTTTT
CDR3: CASGFGENEKLFF

size: .
D: .
V: TRBV7-8
J: TRBJ2-1
DNA: TGTGCCAGCAGCTTAGGTAGGGGTATCTCCTACAATGAGCAGTTCTTC
CDR3: CASSLGRGISYNEQFF

size: .
D: .
V: TRBV5-5
J: TRBJ1-3
DNA: TGTGCCAGCAGCTTAGGGGTAACTGGAAACACCATATATTTT
CDR3: CASSLGVTGNTIYF

size: .
D: TRBD1
V: TRBV6-5
J: TRBJ1-1
DNA: TGTGCCAGCAGTTACTCGATCCAGGGGGACACTGAAGCTTTCTTT
CDR3: CASSYSIQGDTEAFF

size: .
D: .
V: TRBV27
J: TRBJ2-5
DNA: TGTGCCAGCAGCCGCCTTACAGGGCTGAGCGAGACCCAGTACTTC
CDR3: CASSRLTGLSETQYF

size: .
D: TRBD1
V: TRBV7-9
J: TRBJ2-7
DNA: TGTGCCAGCAGCTTAGTCGGAGGGACAGGCTACGAGCAGTACTTC
CDR3: CASSLVGGTGYEQYF

size: once
D: TRBD1
V: TRBV18
J: TRBJ2-1
DNA: TGTGCCAGCTCACCCCCGGGACAGGGAGCATGGGCAGGCTCTCAGCAGTTCTTC
CDR3: CASSPPGQGAWAGSQQFF

size: .
D: .
V: TRBV11-2
J: TRBJ1-1
DNA: TGTGCCAGCAGCTTAGCGGGGGACTGGGCTGAAGCTTTCTTT
CDR3: CASSLAGDWAEAFF

size: .
D: .
V: TRBV12-3/TRBV12-4
J: TRBJ2-5
DNA: TGTGCCAGCAGGCGGGGCCAAGAGACCCAGTACTTC
CDR3: CASRRGQETQYF

size: .
D: .
V: TRBV2
J: TRBJ2-5
DNA: TGTGCCAGCAGGCCGACTGGGGGCCCACAAGAGACCCAGTACTTC
CDR3: CASRPTGGPQETQYF

size: once
D: .
V: TRBV12-3/TRBV12-4
J: TRBJ2-7
DNA: TGTGCCAGCAGCAAAGCTTACGAGCAGTACTTC
CDR3: CASSKAYEQYF

size: .
D: TRBD1
V: TRBV14
J: TRBJ2-7
DNA: TGTGCCAGCAGCCAAGGTTCGGTTTGGGACAGGGGTCTCTTTGGTTCCTACGAGCAGTACTTC
CDR3: CASSQGSVWDRGLFGSYEQYF